The table lists the clone carrying this T cell receptor beta chain with a few counts. The target antigen is unknown. The germline V and J ends were trimmed by 2 bases and 2 bases, with 4 bases remaining between them. CDR1 is MNHEY, CDR2 SVGAGI, per germline. The CDR3 is 13 residues long. The study drew the donors from its approximately 110-subject validation cohort, separate from the 666-subject first cohort. This sample is part of a study of cytomegalovirus exposure and HLA in healthy donors. Whole-study findings and limits: High sensitivity and specificity were reportedly achieved when the classifier diagnosed cytomegalovirus status. The authors confirmed in vitro that three CMV-associated chains were specific for CMV antigens. Most TCR sequences were rare, but some public TCRs occurred in many donors.

Only in-frame clones appear in the TCRdb table, and some are missing; sequencing was by immunoSEQ multiplex PCR. The sample comprises around 130,000 clones, roughly 91% of which are singletons, and about 3.5% rests with the top ten. This clonotype originated in a man aged 25-45 years in good health and CMV-seronegative. This chain uses TRBV6-5 with TRBJ1-5, with D hard to call. The sequenced sample was PBMCs. The CDR3 reads CASSYTRNQPQHF. As DNA, the CDR3 is TGTGCCAGCAGTTACACACGCAATCAGCCCCAGCATTTT.